Sequencing of this T cell receptor beta chain was carried out in a study of T-cell memory formation after mild COVID-19 (dated by TCRdb to about 2021). Context from the whole study: TCR sequence clusters from the two donors were found to be largely donor specific. In a couple of donors, T-cell clones that expanded and contracted after mild COVID-19 were tracked by sequencing TCRalpha and TCRbeta repertoires over time. Two young, previously healthy adult volunteers made up the cohort, one male and one female. Broader findings and caveats from the paper: Only a couple of mild cases were covered in the study, and larger cohorts including severe cases with pre-infection samples were considered necessary. Some responding clones were detected in pre-infection memory, suggesting pre-existing cross-reactive memory T cells joined the SARS-CoV-2 response. Contracting CD4+ clones were located mainly in the CM and EM memory subsets, whereas CD8+ clones were found to be enriched in EMRA. Whether the second-wave clones peaking on day 37 were SARS-CoV-2 specific was not confirmed. From day 15 to 85, contracting clones showed balanced CD4/CD8 phenotypes, whereas a second wave of clones that expanded from day 15 to 37 leaned towards CD4+.

PBMCs were isolated by Ficoll-Paque density gradient centrifugation. This clonotype has a count of ten or more. The clone's antigen remains unknown. A read error may account for a junction end that differs from germline. Inclusive of the bounding cysteine and phenylalanine, the CDR3 is 14 residues long. Only the CDR3 region is kept as DNA, spanning 42 bases read in frame from base 1. Looking up the germline V gene (reference sequence) yields CDR1 SEHNR and CDR2 FQNEAQ. TCRdb shows the sequencer as Illumina NovaSeq 6000. cDNA libraries for TCRalpha and TCRbeta were prepared by 5'RACE using constant-segment primers, with sample barcodes and unique molecular identifiers added. RNA was extracted from every sample with Trizol reagent. The libraries were amplified in two PCR steps, and the second step added a second sample barcode and Illumina TruSeq adapters. Sequencing of libraries was performed on an Illumina NovaSeq with 2 x 150 bp paired-end reads. The authors' analysis ran thus. The reads were demultiplexed and collapsed into UMI-guided consensus sequences using migec v1.2.7. Using mixcr v2.1.11, the UMI consensuses were aligned to TRA and TRB V and J templates and assembled into clonotypes. Clonotypes were classified as expanded or contracted when called significant by both edgeR and NoisET, with noise models trained on biological replicates. For edgeR calls, the cutoffs were a false discovery rate-adjusted p below 0.01 and a log2 fold-change threshold of 1. As an exploratory analysis of dynamics, PCA with hierarchical clustering was applied to max-normalized trajectories of the 1000 most abundant clonotypes. The CD4 or CD8 phenotype of responding clones was assigned using the separately sequenced CD4+ and CD8+ repertoires. TCRdb cleaned the public reads at Q25 with fastp, built clones with MiXCR and kept in-frame beta chains. Rows with one shared CDR3 protein collapse into an entry with the most common genes and DNA. Clone size and V and J calls follow TCRdb, not the original study. This sample lists 150,000 to 200,000 distinct CDR3 sequences; about 14% were detected once. 11% to 15% of the sample is taken by the ten largest.

This clonotype originated in an adult woman who had mild COVID-19 (a few samples of this study predate the infection). The sample titles of this study are shuffled in the database, so cell type and time point are left out; the donor was told from shared clones. The sample was PBMCs or a T cell subset sorted from them (not recorded which). In this chain, TRBV7-9 is recombined with TRBJ2-7, and 11 junction bases match TRBD2. The DNA is TGTGCCAGCAGCCTAGCGGGAGGCCTCTACGAGCAGTACTTC. Translated, this gives CASSLAGGLYEQYF.